A selection of T cell receptor beta chains follows, all from one sample in a study of cytomegalovirus exposure and HLA in healthy donors. The data were produced by immunoSEQ multiplex PCR, yet TCRdb's version contains in-frame clones alone and is incomplete. The data show roughly 200,000 clones, roughly 79% seen once. The sequenced material came from PBMCs. The receptors were gathered from a woman aged 40 to 49 in good health and CMV-seronegative. The CDR3 runs from the conserved cysteine through the conserved F or W. Fields, in order: CDR3 length, D gene, V gene, J gene, clone size, CDR3 DNA, CDR3 protein. The D gene is left open where the match is weak. Not all rows give a size; the values are once, few, many and, for expanded clones, a class.

17	NA	TRBV7-2	TRBJ1-4	NA	TGTGCCAGCAGCTTAGGAGGGTTTTTTAGTAGGGATGAAAAACTGTTTTTT	CASSLGGFFSRDEKLFF
13	NA	TRBV28	TRBJ1-2	NA	TGTGCCAGCAGTTTATCAGGAAGATATGGCTACACCTTC	CASSLSGRYGYTF
16	TRBD2	TRBV4-2	TRBJ2-1	NA	TGTGCCAGCAGCCAAGGTAGAGCGGGGGGATACAATGAGCAGTTCTTC	CASSQGRAGGYNEQFF
15	TRBD1	TRBV19	TRBJ1-2	NA	TGTGCCAGTAGCATTGAGGCCGGGACAGGGAATGGCTACACCTTC	CASSIEAGTGNGYTF
14	NA	TRBV27	TRBJ2-7	NA	TGTGCCAGCAGTTTAGGAACAGGGTCCTACGAGCAGTACTTC	CASSLGTGSYEQYF
13	NA	TRBV5-5	TRBJ1-6	NA	TGTGCCAGCAGCCGCTTACAGGATTCACCCCTCCACTTT	CASSRLQDSPLHF
15	TRBD1	TRBV5-4	TRBJ2-5	NA	TGTGCCAGCAGCTTGCCGGGACAGGAGGAAGAGACCCAGTACTTC	CASSLPGQEEETQYF
13	NA	TRBV7-3	TRBJ1-1	once	TGTGCCAGCAGCCTCGGGGGTGCCACTGAAGCTTTCTTT	CASSLGGATEAFF
16	TRBD2	TRBV7-3	TRBJ2-5	NA	TGTGCCAGCAGCTTACTCGGGCGGGGGGGCCGGGAGACCCAGTACTTC	CASSLLGRGGRETQYF
15	NA	TRBV6-5	TRBJ1-6	few	TGTGCCAGCAGAATACCGGGACACGAAAATTCACCCCTCCACTTT	CASRIPGHENSPLHF
14	TRBD1	TRBV5-4	TRBJ1-2	NA	TGTGCCAGCAGTTGGGACAGGGGGGACCATGGCTACACCTTC	CASSWDRGDHGYTF
15	TRBD1	TRBV6-1	TRBJ1-5	NA	TGTGCCAGCGAAAGGAGAGGACAGGGTAGTCAGCCCCAGCATTTT	CASERRGQGSQPQHF
14	NA	TRBV30	TRBJ1-4	NA	TGTGCCTGGAACACGGGAACGGGGGGTGAAAAACTGTTTTTT	CAWNTGTGGEKLFF
13	NA	TRBV7-9	TRBJ2-3	NA	TGTGCCAGCACGGCCGGAGTAACAGGGACGCAGTATTTT	CASTAGVTGTQYF
14	NA	TRBV7-8	TRBJ1-2	once	TGTGCCAGCAGCTTATCGGGGGGCGCGGAGGGCTACACCTTC	CASSLSGGAEGYTF
16	NA	TRBV11-2	TRBJ1-2	NA	TGTGCCAGCAGCTTAGATGACAGGCCAAGCTTGGGAGGCTACACCTTC	CASSLDDRPSLGGYTF
17	TRBD2	TRBV11-2	TRBJ2-5	NA	TGTGCCAGCAGCCCCCGGGTGGGTAGCGGGGGTCAAGAGACCCAGTACTTC	CASSPRVGSGGQETQYF
15	TRBD1	TRBV2	TRBJ1-6	NA	TGTGCCAGCAGTCAAAGACAGGGGGCAATTTCACCCCTCCACTTT	CASSQRQGAISPLHF
14	NA	TRBV30	TRBJ1-2	NA	TGTGCCTGGAGTGCAAAGTTAAGCTCGAGGGGCTACACCTTC	CAWSAKLSSRGYTF
13	TRBD1	TRBV7-2	TRBJ1-4	NA	TGTGCCAGCAGCCCCCCCGGACAGGTACCACTGTTTTTT	CASSPPGQVPLFF
13	NA	TRBV11-2	TRBJ2-5	once	TGTGCCAGCAGCTTAGCAGGGGTAGAGACCCAGTACTTC	CASSLAGVETQYF
15	NA	TRBV6-6	TRBJ2-2	few	TGTGCCAGCACCCAGCGTACCGAGGAGGCCGGGGAGCTGTTTTTT	CASTQRTEEAGELFF
16	TRBD2	TRBV5-1	TRBJ2-1	NA	TGCGCCAGCAGCTTAACGCGGGGGGGCGCCTACAATGAGCAGTTCTTC	CASSLTRGGAYNEQFF
13	NA	TRBV6-4	TRBJ1-1	NA	TGTGCCAGCAGTGACTCAGAGGACACTGAAGCTTTCTTT	CASSDSEDTEAFF
16	NA	TRBV2	TRBJ1-1	NA	TGTGCCAGCAGTGAAGCGCGCGGGGCTGGGGGGATTTCTGCTTTCTTT	CASSEARGAGGISAFF
12	NA	TRBV7-9	TRBJ1-1	NA	TGTTCCAGCGCCTTCCGGGGCACTGAAGCTTTCTTT	CSSAFRGTEAFF
14	NA	TRBV9	TRBJ2-7	NA	TGTGCCAGCAGCCCGAAGGACAACAAATACGAGCAGTACTTC	CASSPKDNKYEQYF
12	NA	TRBV5-1	TRBJ2-3	once	TGCGCCAGCAGCTCCTACACAGATACGCAGTATTTT	CASSSYTDTQYF
15	TRBD2	TRBV9	TRBJ2-5	NA	TGTGCCAGCAGCCTCGGGGTAGCGGGGGGAGAGACCCAGTACTTC	CASSLGVAGGETQYF
14	NA	TRBV4-1	TRBJ1-1	NA	TGCGCCAGCAGCCGGGAGGAAAAAAGGGCTGAAGCTTTCTTT	CASSREEKRAEAFF
16	NA	TRBV6-4	TRBJ2-2	NA	TGTGCCAGCAGTGACTCTGGGGGGGCCACCACCGGGGAGCTGTTTTTT	CASSDSGGATTGELFF
14	NA	TRBV7-7	TRBJ2-1	NA	TGTGCTAGCAGCTACCGGGACACCTTCAATGAGCAGTTCTTC	CASSYRDTFNEQFF
14	TRBD1	TRBV29-1	TRBJ2-5	NA	TGCAGCGTCGTTGCCAGGGGGCAGGGAGAGACCCAGTACTTC	CSVVARGQGETQYF